The clone carrying this TCR beta chain was counted ten times or more. Antigen unknown. Germline V gene sequence: CDR1 MNHNY, CDR2 SVGAGI (reference sequence). CDR3 length equals 15 residues. Losses at the gene ends were 6 bases for V and 3 bases for J; bases not matched to a gene: 7. The source of the sample is a study of CD8+CD57+ T cells in acquired aplastic anemia. Turning to the study itself: CD4+ and CD8+ cells, once sorted, gave DNA averaging approximately 3.3 ug.

Genomic DNA, serving as template, underwent TCR beta VDJ and CDR3 profiling. TCRdb re-analysed the reads in MiXCR, keeping a single row per CDR3 protein. The sample shows over 150,000 distinct CDR3 sequences, over 50% of them seen only once. Study-wide points: Significant differences in CD8+ Simpson's diversity were not observed between patients and controls. Patients had approximately 30 CD8+ CDR3 sequences in common with controls (the shared set).

An expansion of CD8+CD57+ cells by flow cytometry had been shown in patients chosen for sequencing. Sequenced input: sorted CD4+, CD8+, or CD8+CD57+ T cells (not recorded which) from PBMCs. The chain links TRBV6-6 to TRBJ1-5, with 8 bases identical to TRBD1. The TCR sequence derives from a human donor with aplastic anemia. CDR3 DNA: TGTGCCAGCAGCTCGACAGGGGCTTTCAATCAGCCCCAGCATTTT. Amino acids: CASSSTGAFNQPQHF.